Listed below are T cell receptor beta chains from one sample, sequenced in a study of identical twins. TCRdb independently ran MiXCR on the 5' RACE reads; one entry per CDR3 protein. This table has 400,000 or so distinct CDR3 sequences, approximately 10% appearing once. Sequenced sample: naive T cells sorted from blood. These receptors all stem from a woman aged 45 to 65 in good health. Each CDR3 is given with its conserved first and last residue. The order of the fields is CDR3 protein, CDR3 DNA, V gene, D gene, J gene, clone size. D genes are given only for firm matches. The size entry is marked missing in some rows and otherwise reads once, few, many or a size class.

cdr3_aa: CASSADRASRTEAFF
cdr3_nt: TGTGCCAGCAGTGCCGACAGGGCCAGCCGGACTGAAGCTTTCTTT
v_call: TRBV6-1
d_call: TRBD1
j_call: TRBJ1-1
clone_size: many

cdr3_aa: CASSLSLQHNEQFF
cdr3_nt: TGCGCCAGCAGCTTGTCCCTACAGCACAATGAGCAGTTCTTC
v_call: TRBV5-1
d_call: NA
j_call: TRBJ2-1
clone_size: few

cdr3_aa: CASSLVSGYTDTQYF
cdr3_nt: TGTGCCAGCAGCTTGGTGAGCGGATACACAGATACGCAGTATTTT
v_call: TRBV5-5
d_call: NA
j_call: TRBJ2-3
clone_size: NA

cdr3_aa: CASSVAVSFPGELFF
cdr3_nt: TGTGCCAGCAGCGTAGCTGTTAGCTTTCCCGGGGAGCTGTTTTTT
v_call: TRBV9
d_call: NA
j_call: TRBJ2-2
clone_size: many

cdr3_aa: CSVPSDRGAYNEQFF
cdr3_nt: TGCAGTGTCCCTAGCGATAGGGGCGCGTACAATGAGCAGTTCTTC
v_call: TRBV20-1
d_call: NA
j_call: TRBJ2-1
clone_size: NA

cdr3_aa: CATSRAQVDTQYF
cdr3_nt: TGTGCCACCAGCAGAGCTCAGGTTGATACGCAGTATTTT
v_call: TRBV15
d_call: NA
j_call: TRBJ2-3
clone_size: NA

cdr3_aa: CASTPTGAKREPQHF
cdr3_nt: TGTGCCAGTACTCCGACAGGAGCAAAGAGAGAGCCCCAGCATTTT
v_call: TRBV19
d_call: NA
j_call: TRBJ1-5
clone_size: few

cdr3_aa: CAISDSAPAPGTDTQYF
cdr3_nt: TGTGCCATCAGTGATTCGGCGCCAGCTCCTGGCACAGATACGCAGTATTTT
v_call: TRBV10-3
d_call: NA
j_call: TRBJ2-3
clone_size: few

cdr3_aa: CASSPSVLNEQFF
cdr3_nt: TGTGCCAGCAGCCCCTCGGTACTCAATGAGCAGTTCTTC
v_call: TRBV27
d_call: NA
j_call: TRBJ2-1
clone_size: NA

cdr3_aa: CSARAYHGQGAGSFTEAFF
cdr3_nt: TGCAGTGCTAGAGCATACCACGGACAGGGGGCCGGTTCGTTCACTGAAGCTTTCTTT
v_call: TRBV20-1
d_call: TRBD1
j_call: TRBJ1-1
clone_size: few

cdr3_aa: CSASPGQGRIRETQYF
cdr3_nt: TGCAGCGCCTCACCGGGACAGGGGAGGATCCGGGAGACCCAGTACTTC
v_call: TRBV29-1
d_call: TRBD1
j_call: TRBJ2-5
clone_size: NA

cdr3_aa: CSVEKLAGINEQFF
cdr3_nt: TGCAGCGTTGAAAAACTAGCGGGAATCAATGAGCAGTTCTTC
v_call: TRBV29-1
d_call: TRBD2
j_call: TRBJ2-1
clone_size: few